This TCR beta chain is drawn from a study of blood T cell repertoires in COVID-19. About the research overall: Both acute and convalescent COVID-19 samples were obtained from the United States, Italy and Spain. T cells, B-cell-depleted T cells, or PBMCs supplied cDNA or gDNA.

Measured with immunoSEQ multiplex PCR; TCRdb has only the in-frame clones, and not every one. In the table there are 200,000 to 300,000 clones, approximately 90% of which are singletons. Which cohort a participant joined came from the clinical history participants gave. This clonotype originated in a woman in her 40s with acute COVID-19. Sequenced input: PBMCs or T cells enriched from blood (not recorded which).

CDR3 loop: CATKGLGEPEGYGYTF. CDR3 sequence (DNA): TGTGCCACCAAAGGGCTCGGGGAACCCGAGGGCTATGGCTACACCTTC. The rearrangement uses TRBV27 and TRBJ1-2; no clear D. V lost 10 bases to trimming and J lost 4 bases, with 25 bases between them. The CDR3 runs 16 residues. CDR1 and CDR2 from the germline V gene are MNHEY and SMNVEV (reference sequence).